Sequencing of this T cell receptor (beta chain) was carried out in a study of T cell responses to AZD1222 COVID-19 vaccine. Findings and caveats of the study: Clonal diversity may have been underestimated, and the donors were mostly white British, with more females than males. A reported finding is that nearly half of spike-specific TCRs target unmutated variant regions. AZD1222 recipients seropositive at baseline numbered only 5 or 6.

Note on this clone: The antigen is unknown.

Sequencing used immunoSEQ multiplex PCR; TCRdb keeps in-frame clones, though not all of them. The sample has approximately 170,000 clones, roughly 92% seen once. V was shortened by 7 bases and J by 1 base, with 10 bases between the two germline ends. Germline CDR1 is MNHEY and CDR2 is SVGAGI. The CDR3 consists of 13 residues. The chain recombines TRBV6-5 with TRBJ1-2; D not resolved. This material consisted of peripheral blood, taken 28 days after the second AZD1222 dose. The TCR originated in an adult who received the AZD1222 COVID-19 vaccine. CDR3 DNA: TGTGCCAGCACCCCGGCGGGTAACTATGGCTACACCTTC. Its translation: CASTPAGNYGYTF.